This T cell receptor beta chain originates from a study of blood T cell repertoires in COVID-19. Overall study context: Sources were T cells, B-cell-depleted T cells, or PBMCs; the material itself was cDNA or gDNA.

Sequencing was performed with immunoSEQ multiplex PCR; in TCRdb, only in-frame clones are kept and a portion is missing. The repertoire holds approximately 210,000 clones, with about 85% as singletons. V was clipped by 3 bases and J by 2 bases, with 11 bases between them. The CDR3 length is 16 residues. CDR1 and CDR2 (germline): SGHNT, YENEEA. Sequencing used peripheral blood. This clonotype originated in a man aged 35 to 55 with acute or convalescent COVID-19. The rearrangement uses TRBV11-3 and TRBJ2-6; maybe TRBD1 (6 bases). CDR3 protein: CASSFAGETGANVLTF. In nucleotides, the CDR3 is TGTGCCAGCAGCTTTGCAGGGGAAACTGGGGCCAACGTCCTGACTTTC.